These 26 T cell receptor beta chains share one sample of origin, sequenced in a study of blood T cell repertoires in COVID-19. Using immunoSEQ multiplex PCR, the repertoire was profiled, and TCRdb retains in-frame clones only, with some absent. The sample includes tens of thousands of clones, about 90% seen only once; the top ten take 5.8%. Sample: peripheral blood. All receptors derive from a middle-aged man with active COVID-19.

The CDR3 sequence is CASSLQRGPTEAFF. The CDR3 DNA reads TGTGCCAGCAGTCTACAGAGGGGGCCCACTGAAGCTTTCTTT. V is TRBV6-5 and J is TRBJ1-1; 7 nucleotides match TRBD1. This CDR3 contains 14 residues. Germline CDR1 reads MNHEY; CDR2 reads SVGAGI. The trim removed 5 bases at V and 4 bases at J, leaving 7 bases unmatched.

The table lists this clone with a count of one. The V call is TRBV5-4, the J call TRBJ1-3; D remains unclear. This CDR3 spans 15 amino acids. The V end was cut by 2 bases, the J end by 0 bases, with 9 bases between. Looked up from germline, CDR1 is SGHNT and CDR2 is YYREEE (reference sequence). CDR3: CASSFGRVSGNTIYF. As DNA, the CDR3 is TGTGCCAGCAGCTTTGGGAGGGTCTCTGGAAACACCATATATTTT.

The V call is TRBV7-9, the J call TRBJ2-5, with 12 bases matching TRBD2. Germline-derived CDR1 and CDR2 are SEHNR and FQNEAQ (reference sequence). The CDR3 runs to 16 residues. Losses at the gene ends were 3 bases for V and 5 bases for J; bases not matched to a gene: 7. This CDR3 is CASSLLAGGPWETQYF. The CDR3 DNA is TGTGCCAGCAGCTTGCTAGCGGGAGGGCCGTGGGAGACCCAGTACTTC. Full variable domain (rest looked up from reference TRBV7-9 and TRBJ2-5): DTGVSQNPRHKITKRGQNVTFRCDPISEHNRLYWYRQTLGQGPEFLTYFQNEAQLEKSRLLSDRFSAERPKGSFSTLEIQRTEQGDSAMYLCASSLLAGGPWETQYFGPGTRLLVL.

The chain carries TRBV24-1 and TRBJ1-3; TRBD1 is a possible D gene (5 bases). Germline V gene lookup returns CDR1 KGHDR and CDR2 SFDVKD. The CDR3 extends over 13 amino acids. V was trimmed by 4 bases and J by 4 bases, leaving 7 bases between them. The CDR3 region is CATSDWTGNTIYF. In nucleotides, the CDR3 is TGTGCCACCAGTGACTGGACAGGAAACACCATATATTTT.

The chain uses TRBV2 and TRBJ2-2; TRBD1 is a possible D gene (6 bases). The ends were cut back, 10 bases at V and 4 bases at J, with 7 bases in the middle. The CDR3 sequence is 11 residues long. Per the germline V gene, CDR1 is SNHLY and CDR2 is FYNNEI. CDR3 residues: CATQGTGELFF. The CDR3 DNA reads TGTGCCACACAGGGCACCGGGGAGCTGTTTTTT.

The DNA for the CDR3 is TGTGCCAGCAGTTACCACCCCGGCTACGAGCAGTACTTC. Its translation is CASSYHPGYEQYF. This chain links TRBV12-3 or TRBV12-4 with TRBJ2-7; D gene ambiguous. The V gene lost 4 bases and the J gene lost 3 bases, with 10 bases spanning the gap. The CDR3 contains 13 residues.

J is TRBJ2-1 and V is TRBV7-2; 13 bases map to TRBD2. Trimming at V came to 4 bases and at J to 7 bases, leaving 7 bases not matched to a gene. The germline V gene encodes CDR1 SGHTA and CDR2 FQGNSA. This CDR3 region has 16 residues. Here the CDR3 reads CASSSRRLAGGNEQFF. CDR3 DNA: TGTGCCAGCAGCTCCCGTCGACTAGCGGGAGGTAATGAGCAGTTCTTC.

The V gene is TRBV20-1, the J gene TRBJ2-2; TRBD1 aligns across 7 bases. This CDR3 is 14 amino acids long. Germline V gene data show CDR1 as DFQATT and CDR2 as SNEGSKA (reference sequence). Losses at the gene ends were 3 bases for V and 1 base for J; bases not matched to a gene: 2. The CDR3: CSASDRVNTGELFF. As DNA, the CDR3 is TGCAGTGCTAGTGACAGGGTGAACACCGGGGAGCTGTTTTTT.

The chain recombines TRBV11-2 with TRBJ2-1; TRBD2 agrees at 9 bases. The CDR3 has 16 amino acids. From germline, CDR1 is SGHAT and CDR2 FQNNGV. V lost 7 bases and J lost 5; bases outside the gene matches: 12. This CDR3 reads CASKIAGETGNNEQFF. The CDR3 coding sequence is TGTGCCAGCAAAATAGCGGGGGAGACAGGTAACAATGAGCAGTTCTTC.

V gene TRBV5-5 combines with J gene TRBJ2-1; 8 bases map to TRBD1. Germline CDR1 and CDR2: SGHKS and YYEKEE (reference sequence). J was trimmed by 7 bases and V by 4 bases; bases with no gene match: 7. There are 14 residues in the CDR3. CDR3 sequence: CASSLDRGDNEQFF. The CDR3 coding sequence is TGTGCCAGCAGCCTTGACAGGGGCGATAATGAGCAGTTCTTC.

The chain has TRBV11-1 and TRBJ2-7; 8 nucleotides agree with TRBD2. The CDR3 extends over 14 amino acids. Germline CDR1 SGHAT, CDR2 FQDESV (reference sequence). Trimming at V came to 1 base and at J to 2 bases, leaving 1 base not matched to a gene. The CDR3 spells CASSLGLATYEQYF. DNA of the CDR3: TGTGCCAGCAGCTTAGGACTAGCGACCTACGAGCAGTACTTC. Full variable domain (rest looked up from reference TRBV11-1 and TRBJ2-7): EAEVAQSPRYKITEKSQAVAFWCDPISGHATLYWYRQILGQGPELLVQFQDESVVDDSQLPKDRFSAERLKGVDSTLKIQPAELGDSAMYLCASSLGLATYEQYFGPGTRLTVT.

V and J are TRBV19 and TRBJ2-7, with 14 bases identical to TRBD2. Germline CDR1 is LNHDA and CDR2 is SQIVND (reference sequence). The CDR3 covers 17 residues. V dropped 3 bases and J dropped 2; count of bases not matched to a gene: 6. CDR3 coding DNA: TGTGCCAGTAGTATTCGGGGACTAGCGGGAGACGCCTACGAGCAGTACTTC. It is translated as CASSIRGLAGDAYEQYF.

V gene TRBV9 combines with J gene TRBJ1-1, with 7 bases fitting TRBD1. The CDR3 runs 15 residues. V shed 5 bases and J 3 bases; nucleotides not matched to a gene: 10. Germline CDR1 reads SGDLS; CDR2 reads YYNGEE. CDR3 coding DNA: TGTGCCAGCAGTGAATCCCGGGACAGAGACACTGAAGCTTTCTTT. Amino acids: CASSESRDRDTEAFF.

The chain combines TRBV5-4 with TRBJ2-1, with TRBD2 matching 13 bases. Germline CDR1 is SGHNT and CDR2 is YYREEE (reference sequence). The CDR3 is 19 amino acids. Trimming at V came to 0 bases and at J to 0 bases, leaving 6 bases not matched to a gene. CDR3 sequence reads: CASSLGLAGGGSSYNEQFF. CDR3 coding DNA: TGTGCCAGCAGCTTGGGACTAGCGGGGGGAGGGAGCTCCTACAATGAGCAGTTCTTC. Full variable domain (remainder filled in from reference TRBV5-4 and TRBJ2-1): ETGVTQSPTHLIKTRGQQVTLRCSSQSGHNTVSWYQQALGQGPQFIFQYYREEENGRGNFPPRFSGLQFPNYSSELNVNALELDDSALYLCASSLGLAGGGSSYNEQFFGPGTRLTVL.

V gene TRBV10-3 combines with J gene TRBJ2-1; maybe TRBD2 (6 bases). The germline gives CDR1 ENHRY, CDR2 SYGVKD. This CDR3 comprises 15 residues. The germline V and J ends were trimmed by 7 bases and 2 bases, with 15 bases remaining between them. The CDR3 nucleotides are TGTGCCATCACCTCGACCGGGGGAACCTACAATGAGCAGTTCTTC. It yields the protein CAITSTGGTYNEQFF.

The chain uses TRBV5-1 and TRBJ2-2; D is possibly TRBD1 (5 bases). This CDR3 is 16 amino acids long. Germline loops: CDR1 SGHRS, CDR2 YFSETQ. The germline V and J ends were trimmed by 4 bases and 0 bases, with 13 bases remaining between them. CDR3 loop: CASSPQGAANTGELFF. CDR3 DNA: TGCGCCAGCAGCCCCCAAGGGGCAGCGAACACCGGGGAGCTGTTTTTT. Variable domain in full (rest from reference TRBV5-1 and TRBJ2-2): KAGVTQTPRYLIKTRGQQVTLSCSPISGHRSVSWYQQTPGQGLQFLFEYFSETQRNKGNFPGRFSGRQFSNSRSEMNVSTLELGDSALYLCASSPQGAANTGELFFGEGSRLTVL.

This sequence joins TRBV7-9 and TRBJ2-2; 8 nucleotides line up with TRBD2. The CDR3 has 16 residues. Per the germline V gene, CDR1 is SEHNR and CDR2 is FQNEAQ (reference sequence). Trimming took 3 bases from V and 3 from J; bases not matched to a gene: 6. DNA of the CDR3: TGTGCCAGCAGCTTGGGAGCGGGAGCTGACACCGGGGAGCTGTTTTTT. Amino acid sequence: CASSLGAGADTGELFF.

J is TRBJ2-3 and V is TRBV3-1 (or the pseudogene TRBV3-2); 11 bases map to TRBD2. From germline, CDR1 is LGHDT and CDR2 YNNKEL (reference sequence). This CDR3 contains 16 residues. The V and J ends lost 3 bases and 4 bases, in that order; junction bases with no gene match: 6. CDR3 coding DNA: TGTGCCAGCAGCCACTTAGCGGGAGGGTGGGCAGATACGCAGTATTTT. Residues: CASSHLAGGWADTQYF.

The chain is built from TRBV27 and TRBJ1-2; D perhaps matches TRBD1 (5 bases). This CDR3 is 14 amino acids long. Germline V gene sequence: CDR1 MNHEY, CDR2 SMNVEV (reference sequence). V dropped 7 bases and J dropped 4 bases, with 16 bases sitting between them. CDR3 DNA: TGTGCCAGCACTCCCGGGGGAGGGAGCTATGGCTACACCTTC. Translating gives CASTPGGGSYGYTF.

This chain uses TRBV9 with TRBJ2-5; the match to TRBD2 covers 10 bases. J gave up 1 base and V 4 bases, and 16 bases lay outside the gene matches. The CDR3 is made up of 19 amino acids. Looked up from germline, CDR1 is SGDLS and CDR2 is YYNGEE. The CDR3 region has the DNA TGTGCCAGCAGCACACGGGGGAAATCACTAGCGGGACCCCAAGAGACCCAGTACTTC. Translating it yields CASSTRGKSLAGPQETQYF.

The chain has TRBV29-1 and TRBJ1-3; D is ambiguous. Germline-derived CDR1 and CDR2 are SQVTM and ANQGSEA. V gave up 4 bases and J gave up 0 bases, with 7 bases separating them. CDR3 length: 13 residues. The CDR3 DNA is TGCAGCGTTGGGCAGGACTCTGGAAACACCATATATTTT. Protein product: CSVGQDSGNTIYF.

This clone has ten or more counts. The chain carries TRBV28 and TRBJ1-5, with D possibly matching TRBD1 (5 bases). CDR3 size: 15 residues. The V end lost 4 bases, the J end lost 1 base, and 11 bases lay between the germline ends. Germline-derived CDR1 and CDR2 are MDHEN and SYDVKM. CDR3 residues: CASSWTQGSNQPQHF. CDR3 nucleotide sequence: TGTGCCAGCAGTTGGACCCAGGGAAGCAATCAGCCCCAGCATTTT. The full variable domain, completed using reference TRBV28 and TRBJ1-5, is DVKVTQSSRYLVKRTGEKVFLECVQDMDHENMFWYRQDPGLGLRLIYFSYDVKMKEKGDIPEGYSVSREKKERFSLILESASTNQTSMYLCASSWTQGSNQPQHFGDGTRLSIL.

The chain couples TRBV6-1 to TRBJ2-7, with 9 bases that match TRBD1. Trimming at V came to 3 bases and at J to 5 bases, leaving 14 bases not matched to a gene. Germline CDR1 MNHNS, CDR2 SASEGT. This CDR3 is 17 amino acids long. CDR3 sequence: CASSDLSGTGYFHEQYF. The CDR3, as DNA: TGTGCCAGCAGTGACTTATCCGGGACAGGGTATTTCCACGAGCAGTACTTC.

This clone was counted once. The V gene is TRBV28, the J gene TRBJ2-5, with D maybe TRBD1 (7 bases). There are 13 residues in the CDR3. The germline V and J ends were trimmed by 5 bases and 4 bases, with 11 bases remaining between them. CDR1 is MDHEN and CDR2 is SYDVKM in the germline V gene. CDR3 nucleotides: TGTGCCAGCAGTGTTCAGGGGGGAGAGACCCAGTACTTC. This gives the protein CASSVQGGETQYF.

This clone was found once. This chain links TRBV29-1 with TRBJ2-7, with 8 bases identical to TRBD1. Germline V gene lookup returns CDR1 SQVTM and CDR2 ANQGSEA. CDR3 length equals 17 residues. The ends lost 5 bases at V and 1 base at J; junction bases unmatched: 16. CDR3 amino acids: CSVRHRTRDRMSYEQYF. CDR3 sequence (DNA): TGCAGCGTTCGGCATCGGACCCGGGACAGGATGTCCTACGAGCAGTACTTC.

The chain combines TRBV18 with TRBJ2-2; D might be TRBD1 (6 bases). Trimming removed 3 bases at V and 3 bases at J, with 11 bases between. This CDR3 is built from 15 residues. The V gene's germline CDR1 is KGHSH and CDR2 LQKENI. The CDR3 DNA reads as TGTGCCAGCTCACCCCCGGGACATTACACCGGGGAGCTGTTTTTT. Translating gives CASSPPGHYTGELFF.